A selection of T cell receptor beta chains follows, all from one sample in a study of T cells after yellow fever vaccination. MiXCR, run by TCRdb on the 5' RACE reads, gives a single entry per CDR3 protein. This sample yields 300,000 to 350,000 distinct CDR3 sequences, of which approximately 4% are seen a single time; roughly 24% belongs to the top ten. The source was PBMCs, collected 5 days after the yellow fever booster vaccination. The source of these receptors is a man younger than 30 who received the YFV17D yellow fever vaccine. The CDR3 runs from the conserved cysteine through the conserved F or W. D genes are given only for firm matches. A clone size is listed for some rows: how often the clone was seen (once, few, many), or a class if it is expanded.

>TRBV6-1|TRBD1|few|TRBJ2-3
CASGQGQGGADTQYF
TGTGCCAGCGGGCAAGGACAGGGGGGCGCAGATACGCAGTATTTT
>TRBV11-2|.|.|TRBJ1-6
CASSFGWSPLHF
TGTGCCAGCAGCTTCGGTTGGTCACCCCTCCACTTT
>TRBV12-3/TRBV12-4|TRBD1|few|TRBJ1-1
CASSPGGGRVEAFF
TGTGCCAGCAGTCCCGGAGGGGGCCGGGTTGAAGCTTTCTTT
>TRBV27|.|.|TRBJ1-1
CASSSYGNTEAFF
TGTGCCAGCAGTTCTTACGGGAACACTGAAGCTTTCTTT
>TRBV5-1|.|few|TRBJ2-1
CASSWPRRGHWDEQFF
TGCGCCAGCAGCTGGCCTCGGCGGGGCCATTGGGATGAGCAGTTCTTC
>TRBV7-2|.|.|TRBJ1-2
CASSFSFGLSNPSNGYTF
TGTGCCAGCAGCTTCAGTTTCGGACTTTCTAATCCATCTAATGGCTACACCTTC
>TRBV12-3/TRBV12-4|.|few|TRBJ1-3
CASSLGGGRFLSGNTIYF
TGTGCCAGCAGTTTAGGCGGGGGACGATTTCTCTCTGGAAACACCATATATTTT
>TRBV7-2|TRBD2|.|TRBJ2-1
CASSLFAGENNEQFF
TGTGCCAGCAGCTTGTTTGCGGGGGAAAACAATGAGCAGTTCTTC
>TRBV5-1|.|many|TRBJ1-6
CASSLAKAVSPLHF
TGCGCCAGCAGCTTGGCCAAGGCAGTTTCGCCCCTCCACTTT
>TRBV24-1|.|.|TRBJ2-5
CATSHKGRPETQYF
TGTGCCACCAGCCATAAGGGAAGGCCTGAGACCCAGTACTTC
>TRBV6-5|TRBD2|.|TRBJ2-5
CASSLLSGGAETQYF
TGTGCCAGCAGTCTTCTTAGCGGGGGGGCCGAGACCCAGTACTTC
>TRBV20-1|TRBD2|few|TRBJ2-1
CSARAGGGPAQFF
TGCAGTGCCCGCGCCGGCGGGGGACCCGCGCAGTTCTTC
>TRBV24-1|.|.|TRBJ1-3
CATSAGAGNTIYF
TGTGCCACCAGTGCAGGGGCGGGAAACACCATATATTTT
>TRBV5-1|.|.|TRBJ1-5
CASSLGDGGSGNQPQHF
TGCGCCAGCAGCTTGGGGGATGGGGGTAGTGGCAATCAGCCCCAGCATTTT
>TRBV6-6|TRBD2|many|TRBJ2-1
CASSYLTSGEGEQFF
TGTGCCAGCAGTTACCTAACTAGCGGGGAGGGTGAGCAGTTCTTC
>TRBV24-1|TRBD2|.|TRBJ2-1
CATSDPGLAAEQFF
TGTGCCACCAGTGATCCCGGACTAGCAGCTGAGCAGTTCTTC
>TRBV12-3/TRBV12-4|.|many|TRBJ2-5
CASSDRRRETQYF
TGTGCCAGCAGTGACAGGAGGAGGGAGACCCAGTACTTC
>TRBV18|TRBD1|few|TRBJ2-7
CASSGDREFEQYF
TGTGCCAGCTCCGGGGACAGGGAGTTCGAGCAGTACTTC
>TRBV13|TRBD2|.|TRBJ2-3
CASSFPSGGATDTQYF
TGTGCCAGCAGCTTCCCTAGCGGGGGGGCCACAGATACGCAGTATTTT
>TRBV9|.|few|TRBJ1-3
CASSASGSSGNTIYF
TGTGCCAGCAGCGCCTCAGGGTCCTCTGGAAACACCATATATTTT
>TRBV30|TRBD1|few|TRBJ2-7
CAWTTGGHEQYF
TGTGCCTGGACGACAGGGGGCCACGAGCAGTACTTC
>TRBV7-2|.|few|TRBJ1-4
CASSWWVNEKLFF
TGTGCCAGCAGCTGGTGGGTTAATGAAAAACTGTTTTTT
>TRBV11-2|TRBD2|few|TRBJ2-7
CASSLDWTSGYEQYF
TGTGCCAGCAGCTTAGACTGGACTAGCGGCTACGAGCAGTACTTC
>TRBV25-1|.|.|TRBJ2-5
CASRDWRQETQYF
TGTGCCAGCAGGGACTGGAGACAAGAGACCCAGTACTTC
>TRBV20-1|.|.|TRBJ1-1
CSAKGSTGAEAFF
TGCAGTGCCAAAGGGTCGACTGGGGCTGAAGCTTTCTTT
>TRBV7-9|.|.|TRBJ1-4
CASRPITANEKLFF
TGTGCCAGCAGACCTATAACGGCTAATGAAAAACTGTTTTTT
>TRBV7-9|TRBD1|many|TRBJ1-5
CASSTGQGNQPQHF
TGTGCCAGCAGCACGGGACAGGGAAATCAGCCCCAGCATTTT
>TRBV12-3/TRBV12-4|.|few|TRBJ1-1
CASSRTFRGAFF
TGTGCCAGCAGTAGGACCTTCCGGGGGGCTTTCTTT
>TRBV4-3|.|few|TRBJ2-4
CASSPLAGFDQYF
TGCGCCAGCAGCCCCCTCGCAGGGTTTGATCAGTACTTC
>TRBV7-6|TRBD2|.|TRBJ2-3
CASSPLPAGGGTDTQYF
TGTGCCAGCAGCCCACTCCCGGCCGGGGGGGGCACAGATACGCAGTATTTT
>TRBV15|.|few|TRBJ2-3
CATSRGWARWGDTQYF
TGTGCCACCAGCAGGGGGTGGGCCCGGTGGGGAGATACGCAGTATTTT